This T cell receptor beta chain is from a study of cytomegalovirus exposure and HLA in healthy donors. Overall study results and limits: Per a later analysis, HLA-associated TCR beta chains showed more clonal expansion than other, equally common TCR beta chains. A later analysis appeared to link common viral pathogens to several of the most significant clusters. A few chains linked to CMV were shown in vitro to be specific for CMV antigens.

The study ran its PCR with 60 Vbeta and 13 Jbeta primers. Repertoires were generated with immunoSEQ multiplex PCR, while TCRdb's copy carries only in-frame clones and drops some. The table has under 300,000 clones, 75% to 90% seen once; the top ten hold around 3.7%. Healthy people donating bone marrow made up the donors. This clone was counted once. Its antigen is unknown. V lost 0 bases to trimming and J lost 4 bases, with 13 bases between them. CDR1 and CDR2 from the germline V gene are LGHNA and YNFKEQ. The CDR3 length is 15 residues. The V and J genes are TRBV4-2 and TRBJ2-7, with D perhaps matching TRBD2 (5 bases). The TCR sequence derives from a middle-aged man in good health and CMV-seropositive. Source material: PBMCs. Here the CDR3 DNA reads TGTGCCAGCAGCCAAGATCGAGGACTGATATACGAGCAGTACTTC. Translated, it gives CASSQDRGLIYEQYF.